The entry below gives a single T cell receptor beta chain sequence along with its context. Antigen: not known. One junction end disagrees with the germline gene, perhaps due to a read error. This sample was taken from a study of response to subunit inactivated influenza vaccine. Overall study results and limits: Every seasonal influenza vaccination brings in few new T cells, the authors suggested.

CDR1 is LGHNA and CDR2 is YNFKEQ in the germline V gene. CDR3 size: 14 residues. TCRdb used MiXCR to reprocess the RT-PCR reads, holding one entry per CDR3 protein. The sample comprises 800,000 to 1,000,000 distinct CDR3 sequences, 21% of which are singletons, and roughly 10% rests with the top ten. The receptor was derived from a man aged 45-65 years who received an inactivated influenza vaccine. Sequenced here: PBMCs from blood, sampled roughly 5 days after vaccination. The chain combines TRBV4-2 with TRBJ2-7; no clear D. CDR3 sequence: CAISPGPLIGEQYF. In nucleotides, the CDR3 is TGTGCCATCAGCCCCGGACCCCTAATAGGCGAGCAGTACTTC.